This T cell receptor (beta chain) was documented in a study of blood T cell repertoires in COVID-19. CDR3 length: 11 amino acids. Per the germline V gene, CDR1 is DFQATT and CDR2 is SNEGSKA (reference sequence). Trimming took off 2 bases at V and 4 bases at J, with 5 bases between the two ends. In the original processing: Nucleated cell number was recorded as an estimate derived from reference gene primer amplification. Measured with immunoSEQ multiplex PCR; TCRdb has only the in-frame clones, and not every one. V, J and clone size were drawn from that table, and D and trimming were deduced from the DNA. The data show about 250,000 clones, around four fifths seen once.

The source material was peripheral blood. This TCR came from an elderly man with acute or convalescent COVID-19. V usage is TRBV20-1 and J usage is TRBJ1-1; D remains unclear. The CDR3 sequence is CSARSSTEAFF. The CDR3 bases are TGCAGTGCTAGATCCTCCACTGAAGCTTTCTTT.